Listed below are T cell receptor beta chains from one sample, sequenced in a study of Ad26.COV2.S vaccination and SARS-CoV-2 variants. Generated by immunoSEQ multiplex PCR, the TCRdb table keeps only in-frame clones and is missing some. This sample has approximately 250,000 clones; 70% to 90% occur once, and the top ten carry under 3%. Sequencing was performed on peripheral blood, taken in a trial of Ad26.COV2.S vaccine versus placebo. All receptors come from a person aged 18-60 years who received the Ad26.COV2.S COVID-19 vaccine or a placebo. The CDR3 runs from the conserved cysteine through the conserved F or W. Each record gives: J gene, clone size, V gene, D gene, CDR3 protein, CDR3 DNA. The D gene is left open where the match is weak. Size is stated for part of the rows, as once, few or many counts, or as a class when the clone is expanded.

TRBJ1-2 - TRBV19 TRBD1 CASGTLSGTGGYGYTF TGTGCCAGTGGGACCCTCTCTGGGACAGGGGGCTATGGCTACACCTTC
TRBJ1-4 - TRBV4-1 - CASSQDRAGAGKLFF TGCGCCAGCAGCCAAGACAGGGCAGGCGCCGGAAAACTGTTTTTT
TRBJ1-6 - TRBV30 TRBD1 CASGTGVVYNSPLHF TGTGCCTCCGGGACAGGGGTAGTCTATAATTCACCCCTCCACTTT
TRBJ1-5 - TRBV7-6 TRBD1 CASSPLDRGGPQHF TGTGCCAGCAGCCCACTGGACAGGGGAGGGCCCCAGCATTTT
TRBJ1-2 - TRBV20-1 - CSADPNYGYTF TGCAGTGCTGATCCTAACTATGGCTACACCTTC
TRBJ1-1 - TRBV9 TRBD1 CASSGRQGGNTEAFF TGTGCCAGCAGCGGACGACAGGGAGGGAACACTGAAGCTTTCTTT
TRBJ1-1 - TRBV7-3 - CASSLKDSLNTEAFF TGTGCCAGCAGCTTAAAGGACAGTCTGAACACTGAAGCTTTCTTT
TRBJ1-1 few TRBV7-9 - CASSSNRYTEAFF TGTGCCAGCAGCTCGAATCGATACACTGAAGCTTTCTTT
TRBJ2-2 - TRBV19 - CASTGLLPPNTGELFF TGTGCCAGTACGGGGTTGCTACCGCCGAACACCGGGGAGCTGTTTTTT
TRBJ1-5 once TRBV5-1 - CASSSTGSVNPHDNSNQPQHF TGCGCCAGCAGCTCGACAGGCTCGGTAAATCCCCACGATAATAGCAATCAGCCCCAGCATTTT
TRBJ1-6 - TRBV19 - CASSISGSSSPLHF TGTGCCAGTAGTATATCCGGATCGAGTTCACCCCTCCACTTT
TRBJ1-2 - TRBV7-6 - CASSLTKNSNYGYTF TGTGCCAGCAGCTTGACTAAAAATTCTAACTATGGCTACACCTTC
TRBJ2-7 once TRBV6-5 - CASIGTDLYEQYF TGTGCCAGCATAGGGACGGACCTCTACGAGCAGTACTTC
TRBJ2-1 - TRBV6-6 TRBD2 CASSYGLASEQFF TGTGCCAGCAGTTACGGACTAGCTAGTGAGCAGTTCTTC
TRBJ2-1 - TRBV7-2 TRBD1 CASSQGDSSYNEQFF TGTGCCAGCAGCCAAGGGGACAGTTCCTACAATGAGCAGTTCTTC
TRBJ1-6 - TRBV30 - CAWSPVSSYNSPLHF TGTGCCTGGAGTCCAGTGAGCTCCTATAATTCACCCCTCCACTTT
TRBJ2-1 once TRBV5-4 - CASSSYYAYNEQFF TGTGCCAGCAGCTCATACTATGCCTACAATGAGCAGTTCTTC
TRBJ1-2 - TRBV18 TRBD1 CASSPNRGRGGYTF TGTGCCAGCTCACCGAACAGGGGGAGAGGCGGCTACACCTTC
TRBJ1-2 once TRBV30 - CAWSNGLYGYTF TGTGCCTGGAGCAATGGACTCTATGGCTACACCTTC
TRBJ2-1 - TRBV4-1 - CASSQDEGRMWNEQFF TGCGCCAGCAGCCAAGACGAAGGACGCATGTGGAATGAGCAGTTCTTC
TRBJ1-5 once TRBV5-6 - CASSSRASNQPQHF TGTGCCAGCAGCTCCCGGGCCTCCAATCAGCCCCAGCATTTT
TRBJ1-5 - TRBV6-1 - CASSEAFRAGNQPQHF TGTGCCAGCAGTGAAGCGTTCAGGGCTGGCAATCAGCCCCAGCATTTT
TRBJ1-1 - TRBV7-3 - CASSLNAVMNTEAFF TGTGCCAGCAGCTTAAACGCGGTGATGAACACTGAAGCTTTCTTT
TRBJ2-7 - TRBV29-1 TRBD1 CSVERTGGVYEQYF TGCAGCGTTGAACGGACAGGGGGGGTATACGAGCAGTACTTC
TRBJ1-1 - TRBV6-5 - CASSYSGQMNTEAFF TGTGCCAGCAGTTACTCTGGGCAGATGAACACTGAAGCTTTCTTT
TRBJ1-5 once TRBV30 - CAWNHRSNQPQHF TGTGCCTGGAACCATCGTAGCAATCAGCCCCAGCATTTT
TRBJ1-4 - TRBV5-5 TRBD1 CASSLVGTALTEKLFF TGTGCCAGCAGCTTGGTGGGGACAGCCTTGACCGAAAAACTGTTTTTT
TRBJ2-5 - TRBV5-1 TRBD2 CASSLNPGLTYQETQYF TGCGCCAGCAGCTTAAATCCGGGACTAACCTACCAAGAGACCCAGTACTTC
TRBJ2-3 - TRBV13 TRBD2 CASSQGTSGPTDTQYF TGTGCCAGCAGCCAAGGGACTAGCGGACCCACAGATACGCAGTATTTT
TRBJ1-2 - TRBV7-9 TRBD1 CASSSSLGQGADGYTF TGTGCCAGCAGCTCTAGTTTGGGACAGGGGGCCGATGGCTACACCTTC
TRBJ1-2 - TRBV4-3 TRBD1 CASRPEDRGNYGYTF TGCGCCAGCAGACCCGAGGACAGGGGGAACTATGGCTACACCTTC
TRBJ2-1 - TRBV20-1 - CSAPEGNEQFF TGCAGTGCCCCCGAGGGGAATGAGCAGTTCTTC
TRBJ2-4 - TRBV5-6 - CASSLYRAKAKNIQYF TGTGCCAGCAGCTTGTACAGGGCCAAAGCCAAAAACATTCAGTACTTC
TRBJ2-1 - TRBV29-1 - CSVEMANEYNEQFF TGCAGCGTTGAAATGGCAAATGAGTACAATGAGCAGTTCTTC
TRBJ1-4 - TRBV27 - CASRQGIANEKLFF TGTGCCAGCAGACAGGGCATAGCTAATGAAAAACTGTTTTTT
TRBJ2-1 - TRBV9 TRBD2 CASSPRGTSGSRSYNEQFF TGTGCCAGCAGCCCCCGAGGGACTAGCGGGAGCCGTTCCTACAATGAGCAGTTCTTC
TRBJ2-7 - TRBV19 TRBD2 CASTAGGAYEQYF TGTGCCAGTACAGCGGGGGGGGCCTACGAGCAGTACTTC
TRBJ2-7 - TRBV10-3 TRBD2 CAIGTSGGASYEQYF TGTGCCATCGGAACTAGCGGGGGGGCTTCCTACGAGCAGTACTTC
TRBJ2-1 - TRBV7-2 - CASSLSRGYEQFF TGTGCCAGCAGCTTAAGTCGGGGCTATGAGCAGTTCTTC
TRBJ2-1 - TRBV29-1 - CSVEDGSYEQFF TGCAGCGTTGAAGATGGTTCCTATGAGCAGTTCTTC